The 28 T cell receptor beta chains given below trace back to one sample, sequenced in a study of STAT5B mutations in CD4+ large granular lymphocyte leukemia. Produced via immunoSEQ multiplex PCR; TCRdb's table is partial and in-frame only. The profile shows about 48,000 clones, around 70% of them singletons. The specimen was CD4+ T cells from blood buffy coats. These TCRs come from a human donor in good health.

This chain joins TRBV20-1 and TRBJ2-5; no firm D call. This CDR3 spans 11 amino acids. Germline-derived CDR1 and CDR2 are DFQATT and SNEGSKA (reference sequence). Trimming cost V 2 bases and J 9 bases, with 10 bases left between them. The chain's CDR3 is CSARTAESQYF. DNA of the CDR3: TGCAGTGCTAGAACGGCAGAATCCCAGTACTTC.

The chain couples TRBV5-6 to TRBJ2-1; D unclear. Deletions cut 7 bases from V and 8 bases from J, with 10 bases between. The CDR3 loop spans 11 amino acids. The germline V gene has CDR1 SGHDT and CDR2 YYEEEE. The CDR3 loop is CASPPIDEQFF. CDR3 nucleotide sequence: TGTGCCAGCCCGCCCATCGATGAGCAGTTCTTC.

V gene TRBV7-9 combines with J gene TRBJ2-5; 7 nucleotides line up with TRBD2. V lost 8 bases, J lost 0 bases, and 9 bases stayed unmatched. Germline CDR1 reads SEHNR; CDR2 reads FQNEAQ (reference sequence). The CDR3 has 15 amino acids. This CDR3 is CASRFGSGDQETQYF. The CDR3, as DNA: TGTGCCAGCCGATTCGGAAGCGGGGACCAAGAGACCCAGTACTTC. Full variable domain (rest looked up from reference TRBV7-9 and TRBJ2-5): DTGVSQNPRHKITKRGQNVTFRCDPISEHNRLYWYRQTLGQGPEFLTYFQNEAQLEKSRLLSDRFSAERPKGSFSTLEIQRTEQGDSAMYLCASRFGSGDQETQYFGPGTRLLVL.

This chain uses TRBV6-5 with TRBJ1-1, with no clear D. The CDR3 spans 13 residues. Germline V gene data show CDR1 as MNHEY and CDR2 as SVGAGI. Trimming stripped 2 bases from V and 4 bases from J, with 8 bases between. The CDR3 loop reads CASSYGVSTEAFF. CDR3 in DNA: TGTGCCAGCAGTTACGGTGTGAGCACTGAAGCTTTCTTT.

This chain links TRBV27 with TRBJ1-3; D not certain. The V and J ends lost 2 bases and 1 base respectively, with 6 bases between them. This CDR3 comprises 14 residues. The germline V gene encodes CDR1 MNHEY and CDR2 SMNVEV (reference sequence). The CDR3 here is CASSLIRSGNTIYF. The CDR3 nucleotides are TGTGCCAGCAGTTTAATCAGGTCTGGAAACACCATATATTTT.

The gene calls are TRBV9 and TRBJ2-5; D tentatively fits TRBD1 or TRBD2 (5 bases each). The length of the CDR3 is 14 residues. V lost 2 bases and J 7 bases, leaving 15 bases between the germline ends. Looked up from germline, CDR1 is SGDLS and CDR2 is YYNGEE. As DNA, the CDR3 is TGTGCCAGCAGCGTGGGACCCCCTGGAGGGACCCAGTACTTC. This gives the protein CASSVGPPGGTQYF.

This clone was found once. The J gene is TRBJ2-5, the V gene TRBV5-1, with 9 bases identical to TRBD2. Germline V gene lookup returns CDR1 SGHRS and CDR2 YFSETQ. The CDR3 is 15 amino acids. J lost 5 bases, V lost 1 base, and 6 bases had no gene match. The DNA for the CDR3 is TGCGCCAGCAGCTTGTTTGCGGGGGGGCTGGAGACCCAGTACTTC. Protein: CASSLFAGGLETQYF.

The chain carries TRBV28 and TRBJ2-2; the D call may be TRBD1 or TRBD2 (5 bases each). The CDR3 covers 15 residues. Deletions cut 10 bases from V and 1 base from J, with 16 bases between. Germline lookup yields CDR1 MDHEN and CDR2 SYDVKM. The CDR3 reads CATSWGSKNTGELFF. The CDR3 coding sequence is TGTGCCACATCGTGGGGGTCGAAGAACACCGGGGAGCTGTTTTTT.

The chain recombines TRBV9 with TRBJ2-2; tentative D call: TRBD1 (6 bases). Trimming removed 6 bases from V and 6 bases from J, with 21 bases in between. The germline V gene has CDR1 SGDLS and CDR2 YYNGEE. This CDR3 region has 16 residues. The DNA of the CDR3 is TGTGCCAGCACCAAGGGGGACGAGGCCGGGGCCGGGGAGCTGTTTTTT. Translated: CASTKGDEAGAGELFF.

V gene TRBV5-1 combines with J gene TRBJ2-1; 13 bases are a match to TRBD2. This CDR3 region has 15 residues. CDR1 SGHRS and CDR2 YFSETQ come from the germline V gene. V gave up 5 bases and J gave up 8 bases; unmatched junction bases: 7. The CDR3 bases are TGCGCCAGCAGACGGGGACTAGCGGGGTTCGATGAGCAGTTCTTC. This sequence encodes CASRRGLAGFDEQFF.

This chain joins TRBV30 and TRBJ2-6; the D gene is possibly TRBD1 (6 bases). There are 14 residues in the CDR3. V was cut by 5 bases and J by 1 base, with 9 bases left in between. In germline, CDR1 is GTSNPN, CDR2 SVGIG (reference sequence). CDR3 protein: CAWVQGSGANVLTF. The CDR3 DNA sequence: TGTGCCTGGGTACAGGGTTCTGGGGCCAACGTCCTGACTTTC.

This clone came up once. The same CDR3 can be traced to other DNA sequences in this sample. V usage is TRBV9 and J usage is TRBJ1-1; D gene ambiguous. V was trimmed by 0 bases and J by 1 base, leaving 7 bases between them. Per the germline V gene, CDR1 is SGDLS and CDR2 is YYNGEE. This CDR3 is 14 amino acids long. This CDR3 reads CASSVAAKNTEAFF. DNA of the CDR3: TGTGCCAGCAGCGTAGCCGCTAAGAACACTGAAGCTTTCTTT.

A note on this clone: Its ends do not fully match the called genes, so a read error is possible. V and J are TRBV29-1 and TRBJ2-7; TRBD1 is a possible D gene (6 bases). This CDR3 is 13 amino acids long. CDR1 and CDR2 from the germline V gene are SQVTM and ANQGSEA. The CDR3 sequence: CSAEGQNSYEQYF. CDR3 in DNA: TGCAGCGCTGAAGGACAGAACTCCTACGAGCAGTACTTC.

V usage is TRBV6-6 and J usage is TRBJ1-4; D may be TRBD1 (5 bases). The germline V and J ends were trimmed by 2 bases and 7 bases, with 11 bases remaining between them. The CDR3 loop spans 14 amino acids. Germline V gives CDR1 MNHNY, CDR2 SVGAGI (reference sequence). CDR3 loop: CASSYGGRVEKLFF. The CDR3 DNA follows: TGTGCCAGCAGTTACGGCGGCAGGGTTGAAAAACTGTTTTTT.

V gene TRBV5-1 combines with J gene TRBJ2-3; the match to TRBD1 covers 8 bases. V was pared by 4 bases and J by 0 bases, with 4 bases of the junction left unmatched. CDR1 and CDR2 (germline): SGHRS, YFSETQ. CDR3 length equals 15 residues. Here the CDR3 reads CASSQGQDSTDTQYF. CDR3 nucleotide sequence: TGCGCCAGCAGCCAGGGACAGGATAGCACAGATACGCAGTATTTT.

The rearrangement joins TRBV2 to TRBJ2-3; TRBD1 aligns across 8 bases. The CDR3 is 17 amino acids. Germline V gene sequence: CDR1 SNHLY, CDR2 FYNNEI. After removal of 5 bases from V and 5 bases from J, the junction contained 15 bases not matched to a gene. The CDR3 DNA reads TGTGCCAGCAGTCCCCGGCGGACAGGGAGTATTAGAGATACGCAGTATTTT. Its protein is CASSPRRTGSIRDTQYF.

The gene calls are TRBV18 and TRBJ2-1; 15 bases fit TRBD2. J gave up 10 bases and V 2 bases, and 12 bases lay outside the gene matches. The CDR3 covers 18 residues. The V gene's germline CDR1 is KGHSH and CDR2 LQKENI. The CDR3 protein is CASSPVWTSGGAPLEQFF. The CDR3 coding sequence is TGTGCCAGCTCACCAGTTTGGACTAGCGGGGGGGCCCCCCTAGAGCAGTTCTTC.

The chain has TRBV5-1 and TRBJ2-3, with a weak D call TRBD2 (6 bases). V dropped 4 bases and J dropped 2 bases, with 11 bases sitting between them. There are 14 residues in the CDR3. Germline lookup yields CDR1 SGHRS and CDR2 YFSETQ. CDR3 region: CASSRTGDTDTQYF. The CDR3 coding sequence is TGCGCCAGCAGCCGTACGGGGGACACAGATACGCAGTATTTT.

The rearrangement links TRBV5-3 to TRBJ2-5; either TRBD1 or TRBD2 may fit D (5 bases each). TRBV5-3 is marked as an open reading frame, function uncertain. Trimming took off 5 bases at V and 1 base at J, with 9 bases between the two ends. This CDR3 spans 13 amino acids. For the CDR3, the DNA is TGTGCCAGAAGGGGGGACCGCCAAGAGACCCAGTACTTC. It translates to CARRGDRQETQYF.

This clone was observed a single time. This chain uses TRBV7-9 with TRBJ2-7; D is possibly TRBD1 (6 bases). The CDR3 spans 14 residues. The V end lost 6 bases, the J end lost 0 bases, and 12 bases lay between the germline ends. Looked up from germline, CDR1 is SEHNR and CDR2 is FQNEAQ (reference sequence). This chain's CDR3 is CASSPDRSSYEQYF. The CDR3 nucleotides read TGTGCCAGCAGTCCTGACAGGAGCTCCTACGAGCAGTACTTC. Supplemented by reference TRBV7-9 and TRBJ2-7, the full variable domain reads DTGVSQNPRHKITKRGQNVTFRCDPISEHNRLYWYRQTLGQGPEFLTYFQNEAQLEKSRLLSDRFSAERPKGSFSTLEIQRTEQGDSAMYLCASSPDRSSYEQYFGPGTRLTVT.

This clone was seen only a few times. The chain links TRBV7-9 to TRBJ1-1; no definite D call. Germline V gives CDR1 SEHNR, CDR2 FQNEAQ (reference sequence). This CDR3 spans 12 amino acids. Trimming removed 5 bases from V and 4 bases from J, with 8 bases in between. The CDR3 nucleotides are TGTGCCAGCAGCGAGTTGGGCACTGAAGCTTTCTTT. This sequence encodes CASSELGTEAFF.

The genes are TRBV5-1 and TRBJ2-3; 7 nucleotides match TRBD2. This CDR3 spans 15 amino acids. With 0 bases clipped from V and 2 bases from J, the junction kept 3 bases outside the gene matches. Germline V gene data show CDR1 as SGHRS and CDR2 as YFSETQ. The CDR3, as DNA: TGCGCCAGCAGCTTGGCCGGGGACTACACAGATACGCAGTATTTT. It yields the protein CASSLAGDYTDTQYF.

This CDR3 reads CASSSLGANPGTGELFF. CDR3 nucleotide sequence: TGCGCCAGCAGCTCCCTGGGCGCCAATCCGGGGACCGGGGAGCTGTTTTTT. The chain employs TRBV5-1 and TRBJ2-2; a possible D gene is TRBD2 (5 bases). The CDR3 totals 17 residues. Deletions cut 3 bases from V and 5 bases from J, with 20 bases between. The germline V gene has CDR1 SGHRS and CDR2 YFSETQ.

The chain couples TRBV5-1 to TRBJ2-5; the match to TRBD2 covers 9 bases. The CDR3 covers 15 residues. Germline V gene lookup returns CDR1 SGHRS and CDR2 YFSETQ. The V segment lost 2 bases and the J segment 2 bases; nucleotides outside the gene matches: 4. In DNA form, the CDR3 reads TGCGCCAGCAGCTTAGAAAGCGGGGGGCAAGAGACCCAGTACTTC. Amino acid sequence: CASSLESGGQETQYF.

The genes are TRBV11-2 and TRBJ1-1; a possible D gene is TRBD1 (5 bases). The germline V gene encodes CDR1 SGHAT and CDR2 FQNNGV. Trimming left V 5 bases short and J 10 bases short, with 20 bases between. The CDR3 extends over 14 amino acids. CDR3: CASSLKRDGRAAFF. The CDR3 nucleotides read TGTGCCAGCAGCCTAAAGAGGGACGGGCGGGCAGCTTTCTTT.

This rearrangement joins TRBV10-3 to TRBJ1-2, with D perhaps TRBD1 (6 bases). Germline V gives CDR1 ENHRY, CDR2 SYGVKD. Trimming removed 6 bases at V and 2 bases at J, with 13 bases between. CDR3 length: 14 residues. The CDR3 DNA reads TGTGCCATCAGCCAACAGGGCCTGAACTATGGCTACACCTTC. This translates into CAISQQGLNYGYTF.

The chain uses TRBV14 and TRBJ2-5, with D perhaps assigned TRBD1 or TRBD2 (6 bases each). V dropped 1 base and J dropped 8 bases, with 11 bases sitting between them. The CDR3 is made up of 13 amino acids. Germline-derived CDR1 and CDR2 are SGHDN and FVKESK. CDR3 in amino acids: CASSQAGAGTQYF. CDR3 in DNA: TGTGCCAGCAGCCAAGCGGGGGCTGGAACCCAGTACTTC.

The chain has TRBV20-1 and TRBJ1-1; D is possibly TRBD1 (5 bases). This CDR3 has 11 residues. Trimming removed 6 bases from V and 4 bases from J, with 9 bases in between. The germline V gene has CDR1 DFQATT and CDR2 SNEGSKA (reference sequence). CDR3 protein: CSAGGTTEAFF. CDR3 nucleotides: TGCAGTGCCGGGGGGACCACTGAAGCTTTCTTT.